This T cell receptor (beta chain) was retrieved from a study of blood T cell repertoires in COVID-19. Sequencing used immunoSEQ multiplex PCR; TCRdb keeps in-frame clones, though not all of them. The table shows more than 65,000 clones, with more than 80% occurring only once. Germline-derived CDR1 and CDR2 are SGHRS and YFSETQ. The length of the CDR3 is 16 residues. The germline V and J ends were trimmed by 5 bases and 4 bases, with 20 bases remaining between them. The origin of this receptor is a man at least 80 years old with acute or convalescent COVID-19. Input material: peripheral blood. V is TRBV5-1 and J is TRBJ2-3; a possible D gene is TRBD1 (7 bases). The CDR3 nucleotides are TGCGCCAGCAGTCTACCCTCGCCCAGGGGGGCAGATACGCAGTATTTT. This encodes CASSLPSPRGADTQYF. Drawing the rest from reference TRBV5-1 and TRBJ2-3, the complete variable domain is KAGVTQTPRYLIKTRGQQVTLSCSPISGHRSVSWYQQTPGQGLQFLFEYFSETQRNKGNFPGRFSGRQFSNSRSEMNVSTLELGDSALYLCASSLPSPRGADTQYFGPGTRLTVL.